The T cell receptor beta chain described here comes from a study of neoadjuvant nivolumab and ipilimumab in lung cancer. Measured with immunoSEQ multiplex PCR; TCRdb has only the in-frame clones, and not every one. This table has approximately 40,000 clones, 89% appearing once. This clone has only one observation. The specimen was peripheral blood, collected before neoadjuvant nivolumab, alone or with ipilimumab. This clonotype originated in an adult with non-small cell lung cancer.

CDR3 protein: CASSFNYLSTGELFF. The CDR3 DNA sequence: TGTGCCAGCAGTTTTAATTACTTGTCCACCGGGGAGCTGTTTTTT. V gene TRBV27 combines with J gene TRBJ2-2; D call uncertain. V was cut by 3 bases and J by 4 bases, with 12 bases left in between. The CDR3 is 15 amino acids. CDR1 MNHEY and CDR2 SMNVEV come from the germline V gene (reference sequence).